This T cell receptor beta chain was observed in a study of cytomegalovirus exposure and HLA in healthy donors. TCRdb's table, derived via immunoSEQ multiplex PCR, lists solely in-frame clones and lacks some. The data contain about 110,000 clones, approximately 94% of them seen just once; the ten biggest clones take up roughly 0.66%. The receptor's source is a young woman in good health and CMV-seronegative. Sequenced input: PBMCs.

The CDR3 DNA sequence: TGTGCCAGCAGTGAAGCGCGGGGACGAGGGGGCTACACCTTC. Translating gives CASSEARGRGGYTF. This chain uses TRBV2 with TRBJ1-2; D may be TRBD1 (5 bases). There are 14 residues in the CDR3. CDR1 is SNHLY, CDR2 FYNNEI, per germline. The V gene lost 0 bases and the J gene lost 8 bases, with 13 bases spanning the gap.